Listed below are T cell receptor beta chains from one sample, sequenced in a study of regulatory T cells in long-lasting Graves disease. TCRdb re-called the multiplex PCR reads through MiXCR, storing one row per CDR3 protein. The data show approximately 400,000 distinct CDR3 sequences, around 16% seen once. The sample here was peripheral blood mononuclear cells (PBMCs), taken at new diagnosis, from a patient treated with antithyroid drugs. These receptors were collected from a female donor with Graves disease. Both conserved end residues are part of each CDR3. Each record gives: V gene, D gene, clone size, J gene, CDR3 DNA, CDR3 protein. D genes are given only for firm matches. Some rows have no size entry. The others give once, few or many, or a class for an expanded clone.

>TRBV20-1|NA|many|TRBJ1-6
TGCAGTGCTAGAGATCCCTGGACAATCAGCTCCTATAATTCACCCCTCCACTTT
CSARDPWTISSYNSPLHF
>TRBV20-1|NA|many|TRBJ2-6
TGCAGTGCTAACCCGGGGACCGTCTCTGGGGCCAACGTCCTGACTTTC
CSANPGTVSGANVLTF
>TRBV4-1|TRBD2|NA|TRBJ2-5
TGCGCCAGCAGCCAAGAAGGAACTAGCGGGGGACAAGAGACCCAGTACTTC
CASSQEGTSGGQETQYF
>TRBV6-1|TRBD1|NA|TRBJ2-1
TGTGCCACCTTGACAGGGCTCACCTACAATGAGCAGTTCTTC
CATLTGLTYNEQFF
>TRBV20-1|NA|many|TRBJ2-7
TGCAGTGCTAGTCAAGCGGCGGCTTCCTACGAGCAGTACTTC
CSASQAAASYEQYF
>TRBV2|NA|NA|TRBJ1-1
TGTGCCAGCAGTGAAGAGGAGGGAGTGGTCACTGAAGCTTTCTTT
CASSEEEGVVTEAFF
>TRBV11-2|NA|few|TRBJ1-5
TGTGCCAGCAGCGGACTTCGGACGCCCGCGGGGCCCCAGCATTTT
CASSGLRTPAGPQHF
>TRBV29-1|NA|many|TRBJ1-2
TGCAGCGTTCCTTTAACAGGAGATGGCTACACCTTC
CSVPLTGDGYTF
>TRBV2|NA|many|TRBJ2-1
TGTGCCATCGCCCGGCAATCCTACAATGAGCAGTTCTTC
CAIARQSYNEQFF
>TRBV2|NA|many|TRBJ2-2
TGTGCCAGCAGTGGGAAGGCGAAGCCCGGGGAGCTGTTTTTT
CASSGKAKPGELFF
>TRBV11-3|NA|NA|TRBJ2-1
TGTGCCAGCAGCTTAGGATATATTAGCGGTTCCGATGAGCAGTTCTTC
CASSLGYISGSDEQFF
>TRBV7-8|NA|NA|TRBJ2-5
TGTGCCAGCAGCTTAACTCTTAGGGAGACCCAGTACTTC
CASSLTLRETQYF
>TRBV28|TRBD1|NA|TRBJ2-1
TGTGCCAGCAGTAGGACAGGGGTACCAGTTGAGCAGTTCTTC
CASSRTGVPVEQFF
>TRBV7-2|NA|once|TRBJ1-5
TGTGCCTGCAGCTTCTCGGGGTATCAGCCCCAGCATTTT
CACSFSGYQPQHF
>TRBV27|NA|NA|TRBJ2-6
TGTGCCAGCAGTTCCGACCCCCCTGGGGCCAACGTCCTGACTTTC
CASSSDPPGANVLTF
>TRBV12-3/TRBV12-4|NA|many|TRBJ1-2
TGTGCCAGCAGTCCGAGAAGGGGCGGCTACACCTTC
CASSPRRGGYTF